This T cell receptor beta chain was recorded in a study of CD8 T cells in Susac syndrome. Study-wide findings and caveats: By the study's own acknowledgment, its TCR sequencing and HLA analysis included relatively few individuals.

CDR1 LNHDA and CDR2 SQIVND come from the germline V gene (reference sequence). The CDR3 runs 16 residues. Controls were healthy donors chosen to match patients in age and sex. Random hexamers were used to reverse transcribe roughly 0.45 to 1 ug of RNA. A multiplex approach, immunoSEQ multiplex PCR, amplified TCR beta CDR3 across 54 Vbeta and 13 Jbeta. In TCRdb, the immunoSEQ multiplex PCR reads were re-called with MiXCR into one record per CDR3 protein. The table has about 120,000 distinct CDR3 sequences, about 95% seen once; the top ten hold more than 0.095%. Details on this clonotype: Its matching antigen is unknown. One end of the junction fails to match germline, which may point to a read error.

The J gene is TRBJ1-1, the V gene TRBV19; D gene uncertain. The sample consisted of CD4+ T cells from PBMCs. The sequence was collected from a human donor in good health. This CDR3 reads CASSLETDRRGTEAFF. CDR3 coding DNA: TGTGCCAGTAGTCTAGAGACGGACCGCAGAGGAACTGAAGCTTTCTTT.